Shown below are 32 T cell receptor beta chains from a single sample sequenced in a study of blood T cell repertoires in COVID-19. The table came from immunoSEQ multiplex PCR; TCRdb's copy has only in-frame clones and leaves some out. The sample has 490,000 or so clones; about nine tenths are singletons. The sample taken for sequencing was PBMCs or T cells enriched from blood (not recorded which). The receptors here all came from a woman in her fifties or sixties who had recovered from COVID-19.

In regard to this clone: Other DNA sequences from this sample encode an identical CDR3 as well. J is TRBJ1-1 and V is TRBV2, with TRBD1 as a possible D gene (5 bases). CDR1 SNHLY and CDR2 FYNNEI come from the germline V gene. The V gene lost 6 bases and the J gene lost 1 base, with 9 bases spanning the gap. The CDR3 contains 13 residues. In nucleotides, the CDR3 is TGTGCCAGCAGCCCTGGACAGAACACTGAAGCTTTCTTT. Residues: CASSPGQNTEAFF.

The genes are TRBV20-1 and TRBJ2-3, with D perhaps matching TRBD2 (6 bases). Trimming stripped 5 bases from V and 7 bases from J, with 10 bases between. Germline V gives CDR1 DFQATT, CDR2 SNEGSKA (reference sequence). The CDR3 loop spans 11 amino acids. In DNA form, the CDR3 reads TGCAGTGCTCGAGCGGGTTATACGCAGTATTTT. This gives the protein CSARAGYTQYF.

The gene calls are TRBV12-1 and TRBJ2-7; the table's D call, TRBD1, was not checked against the DNA. TRBV12-1 is an annotated pseudogene. The CDR3 extends over 14 amino acids. The CDR3 DNA is TGTGCCAGCAGCTTTCATACAGCCACATACGAGCAGTACGTC. Its translation: CASSFHTATYEQYV.

V is TRBV5-6 and J is TRBJ2-4; TRBD2 might be the D (5 bases). Trimming left V 4 bases short and J 7 bases short, with 12 bases between. The CDR3 length is 13 residues. Germline-derived CDR1 and CDR2 are SGHDT and YYEEEE. The CDR3, as DNA: TGTGCCAGCAGCCCCGGGTGGAGGAACATTCAGTACTTC. Translating it yields CASSPGWRNIQYF.

The V gene is TRBV2, the J gene TRBJ1-4, with a tentative D call TRBD1 (5 bases). The CDR3 covers 15 residues. The V gene's germline CDR1 is SNHLY and CDR2 FYNNEI. Trimming cost V 3 bases and J 7 bases, with 15 bases left between them. The DNA for the CDR3 is TGTGCCAGCAGTGATCCGGGGGAGGGGAGTGAAAAACTGTTTTTT. Its protein product is CASSDPGEGSEKLFF.

The CDR3 DNA is TGTGCCAGCAGCCAAGGGGTACAGAGCCTCACAGATACGCAGTATTTT. Translation gives CASSQGVQSLTDTQYF. The chain employs TRBV14 and TRBJ2-3, with D unresolved. The CDR3 is made up of 16 amino acids. Germline CDR1 reads SGHDN; CDR2 reads FVKESK. With 1 base removed from V and 2 bases from J, the gap between germline ends came to 13 bases.

This clone was counted a single time. The chain is built from TRBV18 and TRBJ2-1, with 7 nucleotides matching TRBD2. The CDR3 has 14 residues. Germline CDR1 is KGHSH and CDR2 is LQKENI. V gave up 5 bases and J gave up 6 bases; unmatched junction bases: 7. The CDR3 DNA is TGTGCCAGCTCATCCAAAGGCGGGGGCAATGAGCAGTTCTTC. Translation gives CASSSKGGGNEQFF.

The chain links TRBV10-2 to TRBJ1-4, with 7 bases fitting TRBD1. The CDR3 is 13 amino acids. Germline CDR1 is WSHSY and CDR2 is SAAADI. Trimming removed 8 bases from V and 7 bases from J; junction bases left unmatched: 7. Written as DNA, the CDR3 is TGCGCCAGCGGACAGGACGGAAGTGAAAAACTGTTTTTT. This sequence encodes CASGQDGSEKLFF.

V and J are TRBV7-2 and TRBJ2-2; 8 positions match TRBD1. Germline trimming cut 1 base from V and 7 bases from J; bases unmatched to any gene: 5. From germline, CDR1 is SGHTA and CDR2 FQGNSA. This CDR3 contains 15 residues. CDR3 DNA: TGTGCCAGCAGCTTAGAACAGGGGGTGGGCGGGGAGCTGTTTTTT. Translated: CASSLEQGVGGELFF. The full variable domain, its missing parts supplied by reference TRBV7-2 and TRBJ2-2, is GAGVSQSPSNKVTEKGKDVELRCDPISGHTALYWYRQSLGQGLEFLIYFQGNSAPDKSGLPSDRFSAERTGGSVSTLTIQRTQQEDSAVYLCASSLEQGVGGELFFGEGSRLTVL.

The chain employs TRBV5-1 and TRBJ1-6; D is perhaps TRBD1 (5 bases). The V gene lost 0 bases and the J gene lost 10 bases, with 14 bases spanning the gap. This CDR3 region has 15 residues. Germline V CDR1 and CDR2: SGHRS, YFSETQ. The CDR3 loop is CASSLAGTNRSPLHF. The CDR3 DNA sequence: TGCGCCAGCAGCTTGGCGGGGACTAACAGGTCACCCCTCCACTTT.

The chain couples TRBV9 to TRBJ1-1, with 7 positions matching TRBD1. V lost 3 bases to trimming and J lost 1 base; unmatched junction nucleotides: 12. Germline CDR1 is SGDLS and CDR2 is YYNGEE. The CDR3 is made up of 17 amino acids. CDR3 sequence (DNA): TGTGCCAGCAGCGCTCGGGGGACAGTCCCCGCGAACACTGAAGCTTTCTTT. It codes for CASSARGTVPANTEAFF.

The V gene is TRBV6-1, the J gene TRBJ2-3, with D tentatively TRBD1 (5 bases). Germline CDR1 is MNHNS and CDR2 is SASEGT. V lost 0 bases and J lost 3, with 13 bases in between. This CDR3 is 16 amino acids long. CDR3 nucleotides: TGTGCCAGCAGTGAAGCGCTTCTCCAGGGAACAGATACGCAGTATTTT. Translating gives CASSEALLQGTDTQYF.

The chain carries TRBV4-1 and TRBJ1-1; D is undetermined. The CDR3 runs to 15 residues. Germline V lookup: CDR1 MGHRA, CDR2 YSYEKL. Trimming took 4 bases from V and 0 from J, leaving 12 bases between them. In DNA, the CDR3 is TGCGCCAGCAGCCGTTCGACACTGATGAACACTGAAGCTTTCTTT. Translating gives CASSRSTLMNTEAFF.

The chain joins TRBV4-1 to TRBJ2-1; D might be TRBD1 (6 bases). Trimming shortened V by 4 bases and J by 7 bases, and 20 bases separated the two germline ends. The germline gives CDR1 MGHRA, CDR2 YSYEKL. CDR3 length: 16 amino acids. CDR3: CASSPSQGGWENEQFF. The CDR3 DNA is TGCGCCAGCAGCCCATCACAGGGTGGTTGGGAGAATGAGCAGTTCTTC.

This clone was recorded only once. This chain links TRBV18 with TRBJ1-5; no firm D call. This CDR3 has 14 amino acids. The V gene lost 3 bases and the J gene lost 5 bases, with 11 bases spanning the gap. The germline gives CDR1 KGHSH, CDR2 LQKENI. CDR3 sequence reads: CASSPVIGDQPQHF. The CDR3, as DNA: TGTGCCAGCTCACCTGTCATTGGAGATCAGCCCCAGCATTTT.

This chain joins TRBV11-2 and TRBJ1-1; no reliable D call. Trimming removed 3 bases at V and 4 bases at J, with 12 bases between. The CDR3 is made up of 14 amino acids. Germline-derived CDR1 and CDR2 are SGHAT and FQNNGV. The CDR3 nucleotides read TGTGCCAGCAGCTTCCGGGAGGGAGGCACTGAAGCTTTCTTT. Translation: CASSFREGGTEAFF.

The V and J genes are TRBV11-2 and TRBJ2-2; 7 nucleotides line up with TRBD1. This CDR3 is built from 13 residues. Germline CDR1 and CDR2: SGHAT and FQNNGV. V dropped 4 bases and J dropped 6; count of bases not matched to a gene: 2. CDR3 coding DNA: TGTGCCAGCAGCTATACAGGGGCCGGGGAGCTGTTTTTT. Translating it yields CASSYTGAGELFF.

J is TRBJ1-2 and V is TRBV4-2; 8 bases align to TRBD1. CDR1 LGHNA and CDR2 YNFKEQ come from the germline V gene. After removal of 0 bases from V and 4 bases from J, the junction contained 4 bases not matched to a gene. CDR3 length: 15 amino acids. CDR3 loop: CASSQDRTGSYGYTF. In DNA, the CDR3 is TGTGCCAGCAGCCAAGACCGGACAGGGTCCTATGGCTACACCTTC.

The rearrangement joins TRBV9 to TRBJ1-2; 9 bases agree with TRBD1. Germline CDR1 and CDR2: SGDLS and YYNGEE. The CDR3 totals 14 residues. V lost 4 bases, J lost 4 bases, and 5 bases stayed unmatched. DNA of the CDR3: TGTGCCAGCAGCCCAGGACAGGGGACCTATGGCTACACCTTC. Protein product: CASSPGQGTYGYTF. Complete variable domain (other parts from reference TRBV9 and TRBJ1-2): DSGVTQTPKHLITATGQRVTLRCSPRSGDLSVYWYQQSLDQGLQFLIQYYNGEERAKGNILERFSAQQFPDLHSELNLSSLELGDSALYFCASSPGQGTYGYTFGSGTRLTVV.

The chain recombines TRBV10-3 with TRBJ1-1; TRBD1 might be the D (6 bases). CDR1 is ENHRY and CDR2 is SYGVKD in the germline V gene. V lost 7 bases to trimming and J lost 4 bases, with 10 bases between them. This CDR3 region has 12 residues. The CDR3 is CAIKGDGTEAFF. The CDR3 DNA reads as TGTGCCATCAAGGGGGATGGCACTGAAGCTTTCTTT.

This clone was recorded only once. This sequence joins TRBV19 and TRBJ1-4, with D perhaps TRBD1 (6 bases). The CDR3 runs 17 residues. Trimming left V 6 bases short and J 0 bases short, with 17 bases between. Germline V lookup: CDR1 LNHDA, CDR2 SQIVND (reference sequence). In nucleotides, the CDR3 is TGTGCCAGTAGCCCACAGACAGGCCCTGCAACTAATGAAAAACTGTTTTTT. Residues: CASSPQTGPATNEKLFF.

This rearrangement joins TRBV5-1 to TRBJ2-3, with 8 bases fitting TRBD2. V lost 4 bases, J lost 3 bases, and 13 bases stayed unmatched. Germline V lookup: CDR1 SGHRS, CDR2 YFSETQ. This CDR3 is built from 17 residues. CDR3: CASSKKLGGAGTDTQYF. CDR3 DNA sequence: TGCGCCAGCAGCAAAAAACTCGGGGGGGCCGGTACAGATACGCAGTATTTT.

This clone appeared a single time. The gene calls are TRBV24-1 and TRBJ2-2; D is perhaps TRBD1 (6 bases). This CDR3 comprises 14 residues. Germline CDR1 is KGHDR and CDR2 is SFDVKD. The V gene lost 3 bases and the J gene lost 7 bases, with 11 bases spanning the gap. The CDR3 nucleotides read TGTGCCACCAGTGATGCCAGGGGCGTCGGGGAGCTGTTTTTT. It is translated as CATSDARGVGELFF.

The CDR3 DNA follows: TGTGCCAGCTCACCGGGGACAGGCTTATATTACTCTGGCTACACCTTC. This translates into CASSPGTGLYYSGYTF. V usage is TRBV18 and J usage is TRBJ1-2; 8 bases line up with TRBD1. The length of the CDR3 is 16 residues. V trimming: 3 bases; J trimming: 7 bases; junction bases outside the gene matches: 13. Germline CDR1 reads KGHSH; CDR2 reads LQKENI.

The chain is built from TRBV20-1 and TRBJ2-3, with D possibly being TRBD2 (5 bases). This CDR3 region has 15 residues. The V gene lost 3 bases and the J gene lost 0 bases, with 13 bases spanning the gap. Germline V CDR1 and CDR2: DFQATT, SNEGSKA (reference sequence). CDR3 sequence: CSASSQLDSTDTQYF. CDR3 coding DNA: TGCAGTGCTAGTTCCCAACTAGATAGCACAGATACGCAGTATTTT.

The J gene is TRBJ1-2, the V gene TRBV2, with a tentative D call TRBD1 (6 bases). V gave up 11 bases and J gave up 8 bases, with 21 bases separating them. This CDR3 contains 13 residues. Germline V gene sequence: CDR1 SNHLY, CDR2 FYNNEI. In DNA, the CDR3 is TGTGCCGGAGAGTCGGCAGGGGTCTACGGCTACACCTTC. Translating gives CAGESAGVYGYTF.

The gene calls are TRBV12-3 or TRBV12-4 and TRBJ2-5; D not certain. CDR3 length: 12 residues. V dropped 6 bases and J dropped 1 base, with 6 bases sitting between them. The CDR3 spells CASSPVQETQYF. CDR3 nucleotide sequence: TGTGCCAGCAGCCCCGTCCAAGAGACCCAGTACTTC.

The chain combines TRBV5-8 with TRBJ2-3, with TRBD2 matching 8 bases. The CDR3 runs 15 residues. The germline V gene encodes CDR1 SGHTS and CDR2 YDEGEE. The trim removed 4 bases at V and 6 bases at J, leaving 10 bases unmatched. The CDR3 DNA sequence: TGTGCCAGCAGCAACGCGGGGGGCCCCGGGGATACGCAGTATTTT. Translating gives CASSNAGGPGDTQYF.

A few counts support this clone. The chain carries TRBV6-6 and TRBJ1-4; a possible D gene is TRBD1 (6 bases). Between the trimmed V and J ends, which lost 0 bases and 3 bases, there was a span of 11 bases. The CDR3 spans 16 residues. CDR1 and CDR2 from the germline V gene are MNHNY and SVGAGI (reference sequence). Here the CDR3 reads CASSYSNRASNEKLFF. CDR3 coding DNA: TGTGCCAGCAGTTACTCGAACAGGGCCTCTAATGAAAAACTGTTTTTT.

The chain has TRBV6-1 and TRBJ2-7; D unresolved. The germline V gene encodes CDR1 MNHNS and CDR2 SASEGT. This CDR3 has 11 amino acids. V was pared by 1 base and J by 9 bases, with 7 bases between. The CDR3 coding sequence is TGTGCCAGCAGTGAAGGCCCGGTGCAGTACTTC. Protein: CASSEGPVQYF.

This clone showed up just a few times. The chain has TRBV6-5 and TRBJ2-7, with TRBD1 matching 7 bases. The CDR3 runs to 13 residues. Losses at the gene ends were 6 bases for V and 3 bases for J; bases not matched to a gene: 5. Germline-derived CDR1 and CDR2 are MNHEY and SVGAGI. The CDR3: CASRSWDSYEQYV. The CDR3 DNA follows: TGTGCCAGCAGAAGCTGGGACAGCTACGAGCAGTACGTC.

This chain uses TRBV10-3 with TRBJ2-2; 9 nucleotides align to TRBD1. Trimming took 8 bases from V and 3 from J; bases not matched to a gene: 7. The CDR3 consists of 15 residues. Germline-derived CDR1 and CDR2 are ENHRY and SYGVKD. CDR3 DNA: TGTGCCATCGGCCCCCGACAGGGGGACACCGGGGAGCTGTTTTTT. As protein: CAIGPRQGDTGELFF.